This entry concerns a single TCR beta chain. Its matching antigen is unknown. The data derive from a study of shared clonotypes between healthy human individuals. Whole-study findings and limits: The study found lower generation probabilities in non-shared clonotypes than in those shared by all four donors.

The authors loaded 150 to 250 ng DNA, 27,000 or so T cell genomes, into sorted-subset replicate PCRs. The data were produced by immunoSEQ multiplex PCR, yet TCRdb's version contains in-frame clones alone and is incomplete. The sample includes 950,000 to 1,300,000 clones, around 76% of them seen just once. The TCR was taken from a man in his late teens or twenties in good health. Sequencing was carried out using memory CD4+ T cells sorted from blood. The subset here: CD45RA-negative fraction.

The CDR3 spells CASSSPRTGGLGSFSPLHF. In DNA form, the CDR3 reads TGTGCCAGCAGCTCCCCTAGGACAGGGGGCCTAGGATCTTTTTCACCCCTCCACTTT. V is TRBV9 and J is TRBJ1-6, with 11 bases that match TRBD1. V lost 4 bases and J lost 9; bases outside the gene matches: 18. Germline lookup yields CDR1 SGDLS and CDR2 YYNGEE. The CDR3 is 19 amino acids.